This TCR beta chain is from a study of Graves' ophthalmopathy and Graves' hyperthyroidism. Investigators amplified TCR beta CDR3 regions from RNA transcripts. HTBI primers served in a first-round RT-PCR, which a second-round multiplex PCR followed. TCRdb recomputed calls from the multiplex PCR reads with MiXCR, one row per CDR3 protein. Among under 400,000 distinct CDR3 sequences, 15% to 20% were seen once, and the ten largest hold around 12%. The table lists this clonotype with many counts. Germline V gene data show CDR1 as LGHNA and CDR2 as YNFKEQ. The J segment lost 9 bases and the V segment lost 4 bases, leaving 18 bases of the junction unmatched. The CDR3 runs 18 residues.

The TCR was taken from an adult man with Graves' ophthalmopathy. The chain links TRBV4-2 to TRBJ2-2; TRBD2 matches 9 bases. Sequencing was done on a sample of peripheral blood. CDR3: CASSRRGGGKRGARELFF. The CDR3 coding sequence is TGTGCCAGCAGCCGACGCGGCGGAGGGAAGCGGGGGGCCCGGGAGCTGTTTTTT.